What follows are 11 T cell receptor beta chains derived from one specimen sequenced in a study of T-cell memory formation after mild COVID-19. TCRdb itself ran the 5' RACE reads through MiXCR, one entry per CDR3 protein. The sample records fewer than 500,000 distinct CDR3 sequences, roughly 23% being singletons. Sequenced: PBMCs or a T cell subset sorted from them (not recorded which). These receptors were taken from an adult woman who had mild COVID-19 (a few samples of this study predate the infection). Cell type and time point are not known.

This clonotype was seen a few times. V is TRBV12-3 or TRBV12-4 and J is TRBJ2-7; D gene uncertain. The CDR3 length is 15 residues. With 3 bases removed from V and 7 bases from J, the gap between germline ends came to 19 bases. Here the CDR3 reads CASSFFPDGPREQYF. CDR3 in DNA: TGTGCCAGCAGTTTTTTTCCAGACGGGCCTCGGGAGCAGTACTTC.

The rearrangement uses TRBV30 and TRBJ2-7; D is perhaps TRBD1 (5 bases). The CDR3 is 14 residues long. Germline CDR1 and CDR2: GTSNPN and SVGIG (reference sequence). V shed 5 bases and J shed 4 bases, with 18 bases lying between them. The CDR3 bases are TGTGCCTGGGGTACAGACAGACCGCATTACGAGCAGTACTTC. It codes for CAWGTDRPHYEQYF.

This clonotype has only a few counts. This sequence joins TRBV10-3 and TRBJ2-5; 13 bases align to TRBD2. CDR1 ENHRY and CDR2 SYGVKD come from the germline V gene. CDR3 length: 17 amino acids. V lost 4 bases to trimming and J lost 4 bases; unmatched junction nucleotides: 9. The CDR3: CAISGTSGSRLGETQYF. The CDR3, as DNA: TGTGCCATCAGTGGGACTAGCGGGAGTCGGTTGGGAGAGACCCAGTACTTC.

The gene calls are TRBV18 and TRBJ2-5, with TRBD1 identical over 7 bases. V trimming: 5 bases; J trimming: 3 bases; junction bases outside the gene matches: 6. CDR1 KGHSH and CDR2 LQKENI come from the germline V gene. The CDR3 is 14 amino acids. The CDR3 DNA follows: TGTGCCAGCTCATTTCACAGGGGTGAAGAGACCCAGTACTTC. The encoded protein is CASSFHRGEETQYF.

The sample holds a few counts of this clonotype. The V gene is TRBV7-9, the J gene TRBJ1-2; D unresolved. CDR3 length: 14 residues. Germline loops: CDR1 SEHNR, CDR2 FQNEAQ (reference sequence). The V end lost 1 base, the J end lost 6 bases, and 12 bases lay between the germline ends. In nucleotides, the CDR3 is TGTGCCAGCAGCTTAGGGACCCAGACAAATGGCTACACCTTC. This sequence encodes CASSLGTQTNGYTF. The entire variable domain, with the rest obtained from reference TRBV7-9 and TRBJ1-2, is as follows: DTGVSQNPRHKITKRGQNVTFRCDPISEHNRLYWYRQTLGQGPEFLTYFQNEAQLEKSRLLSDRFSAERPKGSFSTLEIQRTEQGDSAMYLCASSLGTQTNGYTFGSGTRLTVV.

This clonotype showed up just a few times. CDR3 coding DNA: TGTGCCAGCAGCTCCCCCACCTTCGACGCGGGAGGGCCTAGGGAGCAGTTCTTC. Its translation: CASSSPTFDAGGPREQFF. V is TRBV11-3 and J is TRBJ2-1, with 9 bases lining up with TRBD2. This CDR3 has 18 residues. The V gene end was trimmed by 4 bases and the J gene end by 10 bases; junction bases not matched to a gene: 20. Germline V gives CDR1 SGHNT, CDR2 YENEEA.

This clonotype turned up a few times. The chain is built from TRBV25-1 and TRBJ1-1; TRBD1 agrees at 9 bases. The germline V gene has CDR1 MGHDK and CDR2 SYGVNS. The V and J ends lost 4 bases and 1 base, in that order; junction bases with no gene match: 4. The CDR3 runs 15 residues. The CDR3 loop reads CASSVSGQGNTEAFF. In nucleotides, the CDR3 is TGTGCCAGCAGTGTTTCGGGACAGGGGAACACTGAAGCTTTCTTT.

This clonotype was counted a few times. This chain uses TRBV18 with TRBJ2-1; 9 bases fit TRBD2. With V trimmed by 4 bases and J by 7 bases, 5 bases remained unmatched. The germline V gene has CDR1 KGHSH and CDR2 LQKENI. The CDR3 runs 14 residues. CDR3 bases: TGTGCCAGCTCACAGGCTAGCGGGATGAATGAGCAGTTCTTC. The encoded protein is CASSQASGMNEQFF.

This clonotype was found a few times. The chain carries TRBV7-3 and TRBJ1-2; the D gene is possibly TRBD1 (6 bases). Per germline, CDR1 SGHTA and CDR2 FQGTGA. The CDR3 is 13 amino acids. The germline V and J ends were trimmed by 5 bases and 8 bases, with 15 bases remaining between them. CDR3 bases: TGTGCCAGCAGCATGGACAGTTCGACGGGCTACACCTTC. Protein product: CASSMDSSTGYTF.

J is TRBJ2-2 and V is TRBV6-1; 7 bases map to TRBD1. Losses at the gene ends were 4 bases for V and 5 bases for J; bases not matched to a gene: 13. The CDR3 consists of 17 residues. Per the germline V gene, CDR1 is MNHNS and CDR2 is SASEGT. The CDR3: CASSASTGPVGTGELFF. CDR3 nucleotides: TGTGCCAGCAGTGCTTCGACAGGGCCGGTGGGGACCGGGGAGCTGTTTTTT.

This clonotype was seen at least ten times. The chain uses TRBV5-1 and TRBJ2-5; a possible D gene is TRBD2 (5 bases). The V end was cut by 0 bases, the J end by 1 base, with 7 bases between. Looked up from germline, CDR1 is SGHRS and CDR2 is YFSETQ. There are 14 residues in the CDR3. Here the CDR3 reads CASSLGGLQETQYF. In DNA form, the CDR3 reads TGCGCCAGCAGCTTGGGAGGGCTCCAAGAGACCCAGTACTTC.